The 13 T cell receptor beta chains below come from one sample, sequenced in a study of memory CD4+ T cells and cytomegalovirus serostatus. Assay: immunoSEQ multiplex PCR; the TCRdb copy retains only in-frame clones and omits some. The repertoire holds 35,000 to 50,000 clones, with roughly 79% as singletons. Single viable CD3+CD4+CD8-CD45RO+ cells were sorted as the memory CD4+ T cells. Input material: memory CD4+ T cells from blood. Every receptor here comes from an adult in good health and CMV-seronegative.

The chain combines TRBV19 with TRBJ1-3; D may be TRBD1 (5 bases). The CDR3 length is 15 residues. Germline V gene sequence: CDR1 LNHDA, CDR2 SQIVND (reference sequence). Trimming shortened V by 4 bases and J by 0 bases, and 10 bases separated the two germline ends. The CDR3 nucleotides are TGTGCCAGTAGTACCTCAGGGTTCTCTGGAAACACCATATATTTT. It codes for CASSTSGFSGNTIYF.

The CDR3 here is CASRPGLGRTDTQYF. As DNA, the CDR3 is TGTGCCAGCAGGCCGGGACTCGGGAGGACAGATACGCAGTATTTT. The chain uses TRBV6-1 and TRBJ2-3; 7 bases line up with TRBD2. Germline V lookup: CDR1 MNHNS, CDR2 SASEGT. CDR3 size: 15 residues. The V gene end was trimmed by 6 bases and the J gene end by 3 bases; junction bases not matched to a gene: 9.

V gene TRBV6-5 combines with J gene TRBJ1-2; perhaps TRBD1 as D (5 bases). This CDR3 has 11 amino acids. Germline values: CDR1 MNHEY, CDR2 SVGAGI. The ends were cut back, 5 bases at V and 7 bases at J, with 8 bases in the middle. The CDR3 bases are TGTGCCAGCAGTCCAGGGTTTGGCTACACCTTC. This gives the protein CASSPGFGYTF.

The rearrangement uses TRBV5-1 and TRBJ2-1, with 7 bases identical to TRBD1. The CDR3 is 14 amino acids. Germline-derived CDR1 and CDR2 are SGHRS and YFSETQ. Losses at the gene ends were 4 bases for V and 4 bases for J; bases not matched to a gene: 5. CDR3 nucleotide sequence: TGCGCCAGCAGCCCCGGGACAGCTTACAATGAGCAGTTCTTC. This translates into CASSPGTAYNEQFF.

By share of the sample, this clone is medium-sized. The genes are TRBV30 and TRBJ1-1, with TRBD1 as a possible D gene (5 bases). The germline V and J ends were trimmed by 0 bases and 4 bases, with 12 bases remaining between them. The germline V gene has CDR1 GTSNPN and CDR2 SVGIG (reference sequence). The CDR3 length is 14 residues. CDR3 nucleotides: TGTGCCTGGAGTGTACTTAAGGGGCGCACTGAAGCTTTCTTT. Translated: CAWSVLKGRTEAFF.

V and J are TRBV5-1 and TRBJ2-1; 8 bases are a match to TRBD1. Losses at the gene ends were 0 bases for V and 9 bases for J; bases not matched to a gene: 2. CDR1 is SGHRS, CDR2 YFSETQ, per germline. There are 13 residues in the CDR3. CDR3 nucleotide sequence: TGCGCCAGCAGCTTGGGGACAGGGATTGAGCAGTTCTTC. Its protein is CASSLGTGIEQFF.

The chain has TRBV15 and TRBJ1-1; D call uncertain. Between the trimmed V and J ends, which lost 0 bases and 5 bases, there was a span of 13 bases. CDR3 length: 15 amino acids. CDR1 and CDR2 (germline): LNHNV, YYDKDF (reference sequence). CDR3 DNA sequence: TGTGCCACCAGCAGAGATTTACTAGGTCTAACTGAAGCTTTCTTT. It encodes CATSRDLLGLTEAFF.

V and J are TRBV25-1 and TRBJ1-4, with TRBD1 as a possible D gene (5 bases). CDR1 is MGHDK and CDR2 is SYGVNS in the germline V gene. V lost 8 bases, J lost 7 bases, and 20 bases lay in between. This CDR3 comprises 15 residues. The CDR3 is CASEPQGQLGEKLFF. As DNA, the CDR3 is TGTGCCAGCGAGCCCCAGGGTCAGTTGGGTGAAAAACTGTTTTTT.

V and J are TRBV19 and TRBJ1-1; no definite D call. The CDR3 covers 13 residues. V lost 6 bases, J lost 5 bases, and 13 bases lay in between. Per the germline V gene, CDR1 is LNHDA and CDR2 is SQIVND (reference sequence). CDR3 DNA: TGTGCCAGTAGGACCCAAGAAAGGACTGAAGCTTTCTTT. This encodes CASRTQERTEAFF.

The chain employs TRBV7-8 and TRBJ1-4; D uncertain. The CDR3 has 15 amino acids. The germline V gene has CDR1 SGHVS and CDR2 FQNEAQ. V lost 5 bases to trimming and J lost 0 bases, with 10 bases between them. The CDR3 coding sequence is TGTGCCAGCAGCCCGTTCGGCACAACTAATGAAAAACTGTTTTTT. This gives the protein CASSPFGTTNEKLFF.

V gene TRBV4-2 combines with J gene TRBJ1-1; D is undetermined. Per germline, CDR1 LGHNA and CDR2 YNFKEQ. The CDR3 is 13 residues long. Trimming took off 0 bases at V and 1 base at J, with 3 bases between the two ends. The CDR3 DNA is TGTGCCAGCAGCCAAGATGGGAACACTGAAGCTTTCTTT. It encodes CASSQDGNTEAFF.

This chain connects TRBV4-1 to TRBJ1-2; 9 bases match TRBD1. This CDR3 has 16 amino acids. V dropped 3 bases and J dropped 4; count of bases not matched to a gene: 9. Germline loops: CDR1 MGHRA, CDR2 YSYEKL. The CDR3 DNA follows: TGCGCCAGCAGCCAGGAACTACAGGGGGCGTTCTATGGCTACACCTTC. It is translated as CASSQELQGAFYGYTF.

This chain joins TRBV5-1 and TRBJ2-5, with 7 nucleotides matching TRBD2. CDR3 size: 14 residues. V lost 6 bases, J lost 5 bases, and 10 bases stayed unmatched. CDR1 and CDR2 from the germline V gene are SGHRS and YFSETQ. In DNA form, the CDR3 reads TGCGCCAGCACCCTGGGGGGGTTGTTGGAGACCCAGTACTTC. Translated: CASTLGGLLETQYF.